This T cell receptor (beta chain) was identified in a study of human T cells and chemical hapten exposure. In this sample, this clonotype turned up many times. The antigen remains undetermined. Trimming pared 5 bases from V and 0 bases from J, leaving 11 bases between. The germline V gene has CDR1 SGHAT and CDR2 FQDESV (reference sequence). This CDR3 comprises 14 residues. TCRdb fed the RACE reads into MiXCR, producing one record per CDR3 protein. This sample has fewer than 200,000 distinct CDR3 sequences, with roughly 30% found just once. The time point here: pre-sensitization, week 0. The treatment is: therapeutic diphenylcyclopropenone sensitization with weekly scalp DPC. Study conclusions and caveats: Donors, who had alopecia, may show an immune response that differs from healthy people's. Expanded TCR sets contained significantly more large CDR3 similarity clusters than controls.

The chain employs TRBV11-1 and TRBJ2-7; D gene uncertain. The TCR was taken from a woman younger than 45 with alopecia areata. Some clones in this sample may be carry-over from other donors' samples. The material sequenced was whole blood, taken in connection with sensitization to the hapten diphenylcyclopropenone (DPC). CDR3 in amino acids: CASSQRYGSYEQYF. In DNA, the CDR3 is TGTGCCAGCAGCCAACGGTATGGCTCCTACGAGCAGTACTTC.